This section outlines one T cell receptor (beta chain) sequence together with its context. The sample belongs to a study of blood T cells in healthy people across ages. The second PCR ran roughly 7 to 12 cycles with a sample-barcoded 5' primer and J-beta primers. Using its own MiXCR run on the 5' RACE reads, TCRdb lists one record per CDR3 protein. Of about 1 million distinct CDR3 sequences listed, roughly 45% were seen once; the top ten hold about 20%. V was pared by 0 bases and J by 5 bases, with 6 bases of the junction left unmatched. Germline V gives CDR1 MGHRA, CDR2 YSYEKL. The CDR3 covers 15 residues.

Sequencing was performed on blood. The sequence came from a woman in her fifties or sixties in good health. The chain carries TRBV4-1 and TRBJ2-5; 7 bases are shared with TRBD1. As DNA, the CDR3 is TGCGCCAGCAGCCAAGAAGGGGGCTACGCCGAGACCCAGTACTTC. Translating gives CASSQEGGYAETQYF.